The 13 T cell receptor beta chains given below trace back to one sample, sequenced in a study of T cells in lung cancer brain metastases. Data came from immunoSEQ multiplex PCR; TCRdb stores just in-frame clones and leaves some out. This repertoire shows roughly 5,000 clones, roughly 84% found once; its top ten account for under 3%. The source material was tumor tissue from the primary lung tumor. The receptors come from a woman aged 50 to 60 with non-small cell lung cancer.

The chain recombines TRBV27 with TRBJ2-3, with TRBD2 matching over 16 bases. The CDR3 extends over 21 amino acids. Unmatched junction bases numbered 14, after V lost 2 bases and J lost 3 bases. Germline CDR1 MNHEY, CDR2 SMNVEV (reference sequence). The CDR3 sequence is CASSLRPRSGLAGGLTDTQYF. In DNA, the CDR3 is TGTGCCAGCAGTTTACGGCCGCGGTCGGGACTAGCGGGAGGGTTGACAGATACGCAGTATTTT.

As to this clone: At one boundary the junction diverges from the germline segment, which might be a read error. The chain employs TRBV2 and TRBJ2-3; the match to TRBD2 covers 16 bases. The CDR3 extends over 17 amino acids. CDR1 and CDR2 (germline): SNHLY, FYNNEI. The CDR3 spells CTSSGGLAGGPADTQYF. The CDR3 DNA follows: TGTACCAGCAGTGGGGGACTAGCGGGAGGGCCAGCAGATACGCAGTATTTT.

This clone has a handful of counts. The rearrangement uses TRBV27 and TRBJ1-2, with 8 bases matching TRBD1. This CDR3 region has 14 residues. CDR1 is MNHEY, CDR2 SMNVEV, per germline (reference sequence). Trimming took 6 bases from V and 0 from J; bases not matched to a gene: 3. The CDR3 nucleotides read TGTGCCAGCAGGACACAGGGGGCTAACTATGGCTACACCTTC. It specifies CASRTQGANYGYTF.

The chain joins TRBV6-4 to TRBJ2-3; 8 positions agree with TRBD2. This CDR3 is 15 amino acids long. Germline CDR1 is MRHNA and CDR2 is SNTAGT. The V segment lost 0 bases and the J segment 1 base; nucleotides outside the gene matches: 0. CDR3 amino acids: CASSDSRGGTDTQYF. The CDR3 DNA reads TGTGCCAGCAGTGACTCGCGGGGGGGCACAGATACGCAGTATTTT.

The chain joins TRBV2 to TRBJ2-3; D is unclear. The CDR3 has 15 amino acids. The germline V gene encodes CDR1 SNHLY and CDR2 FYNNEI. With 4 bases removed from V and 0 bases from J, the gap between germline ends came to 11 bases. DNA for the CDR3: TGTGCCAGCAGTGCGGACGGAACTAGCACAGATACGCAGTATTTT. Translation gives CASSADGTSTDTQYF.

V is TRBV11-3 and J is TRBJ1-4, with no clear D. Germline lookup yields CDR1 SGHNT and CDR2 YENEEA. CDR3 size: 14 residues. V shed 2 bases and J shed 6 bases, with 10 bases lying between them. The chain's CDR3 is CASSLWEDDEKLFF. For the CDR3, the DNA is TGTGCCAGCAGCTTATGGGAGGACGATGAAAAACTGTTTTTT.

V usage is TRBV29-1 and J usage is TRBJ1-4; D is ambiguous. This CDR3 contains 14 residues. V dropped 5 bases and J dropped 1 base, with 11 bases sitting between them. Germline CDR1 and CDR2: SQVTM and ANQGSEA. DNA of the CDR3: TGCAGCGTTAAGGACGGAAAAACTAATGAAAAACTGTTTTTT. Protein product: CSVKDGKTNEKLFF.

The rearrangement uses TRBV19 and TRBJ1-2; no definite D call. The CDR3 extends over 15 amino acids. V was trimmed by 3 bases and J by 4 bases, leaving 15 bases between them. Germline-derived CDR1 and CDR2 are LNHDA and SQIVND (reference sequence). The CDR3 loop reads CASSIGGVGGYGYTF. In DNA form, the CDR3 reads TGTGCCAGTAGTATCGGTGGGGTAGGAGGCTATGGCTACACCTTC.

CDR3 protein: CASLLNTQYF. CDR3 sequence (DNA): TGTGCCAGTTTGTTAAATACGCAGTATTTT. This chain links TRBV2 with TRBJ2-3; no clear D gene. Germline CDR1 SNHLY, CDR2 FYNNEI. The CDR3 has 10 residues. Trimming left V 9 bases short and J 7 bases short, with 8 bases between.

CDR3: CASSLSETGSYEQYF. The CDR3 nucleotides are TGCGCCAGCAGCCTCTCCGAGACAGGGTCCTACGAGCAGTACTTC. V gene TRBV5-1 combines with J gene TRBJ2-7; 7 bases line up with TRBD1. In germline, CDR1 is SGHRS, CDR2 YFSETQ. The CDR3 totals 15 residues. V gave up 4 bases and J gave up 1 base; unmatched junction bases: 8.

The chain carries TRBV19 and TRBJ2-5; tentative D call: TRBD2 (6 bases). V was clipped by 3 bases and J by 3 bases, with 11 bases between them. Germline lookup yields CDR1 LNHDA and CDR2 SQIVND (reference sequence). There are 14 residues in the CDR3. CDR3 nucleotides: TGTGCCAGTAGTATGCGGGGATGGGAAGAGACCCAGTACTTC. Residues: CASSMRGWEETQYF.

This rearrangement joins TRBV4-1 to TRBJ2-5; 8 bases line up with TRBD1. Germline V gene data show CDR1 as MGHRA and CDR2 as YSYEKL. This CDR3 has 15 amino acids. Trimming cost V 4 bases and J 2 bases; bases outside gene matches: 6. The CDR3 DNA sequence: TGCGCCAGCAGCCGGGCAGGGGGCCATCAAGAGACCCAGTACTTC. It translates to CASSRAGGHQETQYF.

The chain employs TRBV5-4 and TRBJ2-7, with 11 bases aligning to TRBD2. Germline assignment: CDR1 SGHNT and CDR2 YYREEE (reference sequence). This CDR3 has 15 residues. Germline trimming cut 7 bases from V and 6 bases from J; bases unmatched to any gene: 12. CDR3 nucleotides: TGTGCCAGCGCCTTGAATAGCGGGAGGGCCGGCGAGCAGTACTTC. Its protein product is CASALNSGRAGEQYF.